This paragraph covers one T cell receptor beta chain sequence. Original analysis: Amplification of reference gene primers provided the estimated nucleated cell counts. The assay was immunoSEQ multiplex PCR, and TCRdb's table has in-frame clones only and misses some. V and J calls plus clone size are reproduced from that table; the DNA served to infer D and trimming. The profile shows around 220,000 clones, more than 75% of them singletons. This entry is derived from a study of blood T cell repertoires in COVID-19. CDR1 and CDR2 (germline): KGHSH, LQKENI. The germline V and J ends were trimmed by 3 bases and 1 base, with 3 bases remaining between them. The CDR3 totals 13 residues.

Sequenced material: peripheral blood. This clonotype was sampled from a man aged 50 or older with acute or convalescent COVID-19. The chain recombines TRBV18 with TRBJ2-2; D call uncertain. Here the CDR3 DNA reads TGTGCCAGCTCACCCTTGAACACCGGGGAGCTGTTTTTT. Translating gives CASSPLNTGELFF.